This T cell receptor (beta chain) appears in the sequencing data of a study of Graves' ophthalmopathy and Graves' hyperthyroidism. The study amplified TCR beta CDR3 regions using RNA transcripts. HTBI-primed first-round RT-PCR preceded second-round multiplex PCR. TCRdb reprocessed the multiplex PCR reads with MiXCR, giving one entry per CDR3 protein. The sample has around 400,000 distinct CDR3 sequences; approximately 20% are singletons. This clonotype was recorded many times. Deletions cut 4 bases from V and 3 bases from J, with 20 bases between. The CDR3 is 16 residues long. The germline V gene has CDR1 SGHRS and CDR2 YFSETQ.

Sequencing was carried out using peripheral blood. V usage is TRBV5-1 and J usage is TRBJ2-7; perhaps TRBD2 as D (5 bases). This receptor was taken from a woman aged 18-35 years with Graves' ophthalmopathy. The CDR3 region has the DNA TGCGCCAGCAGCCCAGCGGCTATTGGCCGTTTCTACGAGCAGTACTTC. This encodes CASSPAAIGRFYEQYF.